This TCR beta chain was obtained from a study of prognosis after radiotherapy for stage I lung cancer. By its share, this clonotype is medium-sized. TCR beta CDR3 was amplified from genomic DNA by two-round multiplex PCR. Specific primers for each TRBV and TRBJ gene were what first-round PCR used. TCRdb reanalysed the multiplex PCR reads using MiXCR and keeps one entry per CDR3 protein. The repertoire holds some 15,000 distinct CDR3 sequences, with approximately 15% as singletons. The source was PBMCs, collected before or after stereotactic body radiation therapy (not recorded which). The sequence derives from a donor aged 50 or older with non-small cell lung cancer.

CDR3 DNA: TGTGCCAGTAGCACAGGGGGCGGAGGCTACACCTTC. Translated, it gives CASSTGGGGYTF. V usage is TRBV19 and J usage is TRBJ1-2; 9 bases are shared with TRBD1. The germline V gene has CDR1 LNHDA and CDR2 SQIVND (reference sequence). Losses at the gene ends were 6 bases for V and 8 bases for J; bases not matched to a gene: 4. The CDR3 runs 12 residues.